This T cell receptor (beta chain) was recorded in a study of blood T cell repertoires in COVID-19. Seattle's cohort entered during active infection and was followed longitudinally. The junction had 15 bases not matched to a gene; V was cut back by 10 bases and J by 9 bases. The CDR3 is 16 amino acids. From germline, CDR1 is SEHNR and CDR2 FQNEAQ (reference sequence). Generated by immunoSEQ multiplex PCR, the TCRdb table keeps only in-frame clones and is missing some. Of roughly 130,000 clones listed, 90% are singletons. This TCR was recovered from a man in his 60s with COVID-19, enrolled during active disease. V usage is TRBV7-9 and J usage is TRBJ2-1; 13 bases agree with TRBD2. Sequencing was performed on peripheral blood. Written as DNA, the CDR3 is TGTGCCACACACCCATCTTCGGGACTAGCGGGACTTGAGCAGTTCTTC. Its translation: CATHPSSGLAGLEQFF.